This TCR beta chain was observed in a study of blood T cells in healthy people across ages (dated by TCRdb to the mid-2010s). Study-wide context: Template switching captured roughly one uniquely barcoded TCR beta cDNA molecule per two T cells in model experiments. Donors were grouped into four age groups: young (average roughly 17 years), middle-aged (less than 40), aged (62) and long-lived (roughly 80). Age-related changes in TCR beta repertoire diversity were measured in the study by deep sequencing normalized with unique cDNA molecular identifiers. To avoid experimental bias, donors of different ages were randomly spread across the sequencing lanes. Using the same blood draw, the study looked at two additional independent replicas of 1 million unique cDNA reads for two donors, one aged 18 to 30 and the other aged 80 or older.

The roughly 37 donors, aged about 6 to 95 years, were systemically healthy Caucasian individuals from Russia. Ten milliliters of peripheral blood were drawn from each donor into EDTA-treated Vacutainer tubes. Ficoll-Paque density-gradient centrifugation was used to isolate PBMCs, with at least 6.5 million per sample. Total RNA was extracted from PBMCs with Trizol reagent, with at least 6 micrograms obtained per sample. The percentages of naive CD45RAhigh/CD27high T cells were determined by flow cytometry on a PBMC aliquot from every donor. Concerning this clonotype: The target of this receptor is not known. It has no much larger one-base neighbor in the sample; base qualities were not kept.

Summary of the overall study and its limitations: Compared with the aged group, the long-lived group had more naive CD4+ T cells, fewer expanded clones and increased TCR diversity, a pattern suggesting age selection. As age increased, observed TCR beta diversity per million T cells dropped in a roughly linear way, and a significant reduction was already evident by age 40. Observed TCR beta diversity correlated strongly with the percentage of naive T cells measured by flow cytometry. Estimates of total diversity from one million sequenced T cells were regarded as lower bounds and underestimates. Because profiling used bulk unsorted PBMCs, naive and antigen-experienced compartments could not be compared conclusively. The CMV infection status of donors was not known, potentially confounding age-related changes in expanded clonotypes.

The library was generated by 5' RACE. The sequencer was an Illumina HiSeq 2500. The second PCR ran for roughly 7 to 11 cycles and used a J-beta primer mix along with a sample-barcoded 5' primer. A unique molecular identifier was introduced onto each TCR beta cDNA molecule by a template-switch 5' adaptor carrying 12 random nucleotides. At least 3 million CDR3-containing paired-end reads were obtained from each sample. The Mint cDNA synthesis kit, primed by a TRBC-specific oligonucleotide, was used to synthesize first-strand cDNA from all RNA. All cDNA was treated with uracil-DNA glycosylase and then went through a first 18-cycle PCR with the universal primers M1SS and BC2_uni_R. For the original study's pipeline: For normalization, 1 million high-quality reads, each with a distinct molecular identifier, were randomly selected from each sample. Reads with shared molecular identifiers were discarded instead of being binned into consensus sequences. MiTCR, set to a Q25 quality threshold and the strictest error-elimination algorithm, was used for CDR3 identification, clonotype clustering and error correction. A nonparametric unseen species model with Euler transformation was used to estimate a lower bound on total TCR beta diversity. TCRdb applied fastp at Q25 and MiXCR to the public reads, then kept only in-frame beta chains. Entries are consolidated by CDR3 protein sequence, retaining the most common genes and DNA. The V and J calls come from TCRdb's annotation, not from the publication. In this sample the table shows approximately 1,000,000 distinct CDR3 sequences, roughly two fifths of which occur a single time. The top ten clonotypes cover roughly 14% of the sample.

The CDR1 and CDR2 encoded by the germline V gene are SGDLS and YYNGEE. The CDR3 contains 13 residues, cysteine and phenylalanine counted. The DNA shown is the 39-base CDR3, in frame from base 1. Deletion took 4 bases off V and 5 bases off J, with a span of 12 bases between the germline ends. The origin of this receptor is a man between 18 and 35 years old in good health. The chain links TRBV9 with TRBJ2-5; a tentative D match to TRBD2 spans 5 bases. The specimen was blood. The CDR3 in this case is CASSFRPGETQYF. Read as DNA, the sequence is TGTGCCAGCAGCTTTCGGCCGGGGGAGACCCAGTACTTC. The reference TRBV9 and TRBJ2-5 proteins fill in what lies around the CDR3, so the full variable domain reads DSGVTQTPKHLITATGQRVTLRCSPRSGDLSVYWYQQSLDQGLQFLIQYYNGEERAKGNILERFSAQQFPDLHSELNLSSLELGDSALYFCASSFRPGETQYFGPGTRLLVL.